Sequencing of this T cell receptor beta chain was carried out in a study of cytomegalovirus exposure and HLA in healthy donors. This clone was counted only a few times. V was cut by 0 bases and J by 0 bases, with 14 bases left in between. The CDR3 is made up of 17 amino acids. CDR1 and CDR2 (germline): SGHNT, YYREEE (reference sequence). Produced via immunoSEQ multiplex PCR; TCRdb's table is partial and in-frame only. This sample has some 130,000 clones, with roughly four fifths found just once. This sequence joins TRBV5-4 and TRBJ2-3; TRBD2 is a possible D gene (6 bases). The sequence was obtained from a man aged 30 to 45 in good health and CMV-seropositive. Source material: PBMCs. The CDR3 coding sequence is TGTGCCAGCAGCTTGGCGGCCGGGGGACTCAGCACAGATACGCAGTATTTT. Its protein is CASSLAAGGLSTDTQYF.